These 22 T cell receptor beta chains share one sample of origin, sequenced in a study of blood T cell repertoires in COVID-19 (dated by TCRdb to about 2020). Libraries were constructed by the immunoSEQ multiplex PCR assay. TCRdb stores this immuneACCESS table with in-frame sequences only. Part of the clones is absent; in the studies checked, under half of the shortfall reflects unresolved V genes, and no reason is known for the rest. Within this sample are about 30,000 clones, with around 90% of them counted one time only. The ten top clones hold roughly a quarter of the sample. Sequences were obtained from peripheral blood. These receptors were taken from a human donor in a cohort sampled during active COVID-19.

The rearrangement links TRBV11-2 to TRBJ1-6; the D is unclear. This CDR3 is built from 15 residues. Germline V CDR1 and CDR2: SGHAT, FQNNGV. Between the trimmed V and J ends, which lost 8 bases and 7 bases, there was a span of 18 bases. The CDR3: CASHSGGGVNSPLHF. In DNA, the CDR3 is TGTGCCAGCCACTCGGGCGGAGGAGTCAATTCACCCCTCCACTTT. Full variable domain (outside the CDR3, taken from reference TRBV11-2 and TRBJ1-6): EAGVAQSPRYKIIEKRQSVAFWCNPISGHATLYWYQQILGQGPKLLIQFQNNGVVDDSQLPKDRFSAERLKGVDSTLKIQPAKLEDSAVYLCASHSGGGVNSPLHFGNGTRLTVT.

The chain uses TRBV30 and TRBJ1-1; maybe TRBD1 (6 bases). The CDR3 runs 17 residues. Germline V gene sequence: CDR1 GTSNPN, CDR2 SVGIG (reference sequence). The V gene lost 2 bases and the J gene lost 1 base, with 20 bases spanning the gap. CDR3 nucleotide sequence: TGTGCCTGGAGTAGGACATCTATGCGGGGGCCGAACACTGAAGCTTTCTTT. Its translation is CAWSRTSMRGPNTEAFF.

The V and J genes are TRBV7-2 and TRBJ2-1, with D possibly matching TRBD1 (5 bases). The CDR3 loop spans 15 amino acids. V was clipped by 0 bases and J by 3 bases, with 9 bases between them. The V gene's germline CDR1 is SGHTA and CDR2 FQGNSA. The CDR3 protein is CASSLALTDYNEQFF. As DNA, the CDR3 is TGTGCCAGCAGCTTAGCGCTGACAGACTACAATGAGCAGTTCTTC. The full variable domain, in which reference TRBV7-2 and TRBJ2-1 provide the parts outside the CDR3, is GAGVSQSPSNKVTEKGKDVELRCDPISGHTALYWYRQSLGQGLEFLIYFQGNSAPDKSGLPSDRFSAERTGGSVSTLTIQRTQQEDSAVYLCASSLALTDYNEQFFGPGTRLTVL.

This chain uses TRBV29-1 with TRBJ1-2; weak D call: TRBD1 (5 bases). V lost 6 bases and J lost 7, with 12 bases in between. The CDR3 runs to 11 residues. The V gene's germline CDR1 is SQVTM and CDR2 ANQGSEA. The CDR3 loop reads CSVDQGGGYTF. For the CDR3, the DNA is TGCAGCGTGGACCAGGGTGGTGGCTACACCTTC.

The rearrangement joins TRBV7-6 to TRBJ2-7; D might be TRBD2 (6 bases). V was pared by 5 bases and J by 3 bases, with 14 bases between. This CDR3 region has 14 residues. Germline-derived CDR1 and CDR2 are SGHVS and FNYEAQ. DNA of the CDR3: TGTGCCAGCAGCCGGGCCTCCGGGGGCTACGAGCAGTACTTC. It specifies CASSRASGGYEQYF.

This chain links TRBV4-1 with TRBJ1-3; 7 bases line up with TRBD1. There are 14 residues in the CDR3. Trimming took 4 bases from V and 5 from J; bases not matched to a gene: 5. Germline CDR1 is MGHRA and CDR2 is YSYEKL. The CDR3 sequence is CASSLDRARNTIYF. The DNA for the CDR3 is TGCGCCAGCAGCCTCGACAGGGCTCGAAACACCATATATTTT.

This clone came up a few times. This chain joins TRBV9 and TRBJ1-1, with TRBD1 as a possible D gene (5 bases). From germline, CDR1 is SGDLS and CDR2 YYNGEE. This CDR3 is 15 amino acids long. V lost 0 bases, J lost 0 bases, and 9 bases lay in between. CDR3: CASSVEAGLNTEAFF. The CDR3 DNA reads as TGTGCCAGCAGCGTAGAGGCAGGGTTGAACACTGAAGCTTTCTTT. Full variable domain (outside the CDR3, taken from reference TRBV9 and TRBJ1-1): DSGVTQTPKHLITATGQRVTLRCSPRSGDLSVYWYQQSLDQGLQFLIQYYNGEERAKGNILERFSAQQFPDLHSELNLSSLELGDSALYFCASSVEAGLNTEAFFGQGTRLTVV.

This sequence joins TRBV6-1 and TRBJ1-6, with 7 nucleotides matching TRBD1. This CDR3 has 15 residues. Trimming at V came to 1 base and at J to 6 bases, leaving 3 bases not matched to a gene. CDR1 is MNHNS, CDR2 SASEGT, per germline. CDR3 bases: TGTGCCAGCAGTGAAGATTGGACAGGTAATTCACCCCTCCACTTT. Translated: CASSEDWTGNSPLHF.

The chain recombines TRBV10-3 with TRBJ1-2; 7 nucleotides agree with TRBD1. The length of the CDR3 is 14 residues. Germline CDR1 ENHRY, CDR2 SYGVKD. Unmatched junction bases numbered 4, after V lost 3 bases and J lost 3 bases. The CDR3 nucleotides are TGTGCCATCAGTGAAACCGGGACAGACTATGGCTACACCTTC. Its translation is CAISETGTDYGYTF.

V usage is TRBV5-6 and J usage is TRBJ1-2; 7 bases fit TRBD1. Germline lookup yields CDR1 SGHDT and CDR2 YYEEEE. The V segment lost 1 base and the J segment 4 bases; nucleotides outside the gene matches: 10. The CDR3 sequence is 16 residues long. The chain's CDR3 is CASSLKGAKWAYGYTF. The CDR3 DNA is TGTGCCAGCAGCTTGAAGGGGGCGAAGTGGGCCTATGGCTACACCTTC. Full variable domain (remainder filled in from reference TRBV5-6 and TRBJ1-2): DAGVTQSPTHLIKTRGQQVTLRCSPKSGHDTVSWYQQALGQGPQFIFQYYEEEERQRGNFPDRFSGHQFPNYSSELNVNALLLGDSALYLCASSLKGAKWAYGYTFGSGTRLTVV.

CDR3 residues: CASSLRGYLSGEQYF. CDR3 nucleotides: TGTGCCAGCAGCTTACGGGGATACCTGTCGGGCGAGCAGTACTTC. This chain uses TRBV11-2 with TRBJ2-7, with a possible D match to TRBD2 (5 bases). Germline-derived CDR1 and CDR2 are SGHAT and FQNNGV. The ends were cut back, 2 bases at V and 6 bases at J, with 17 bases in the middle. The CDR3 contains 15 residues.

This chain uses TRBV10-3 with TRBJ2-3; D is possibly TRBD1 (5 bases). From germline, CDR1 is ENHRY and CDR2 SYGVKD. This CDR3 spans 15 amino acids. V gave up 4 bases and J gave up 1 base, with 12 bases separating them. The CDR3 nucleotides read TGTGCCATCAGTGCAGGGTTTCAGGGCACAGATACGCAGTATTTT. Protein product: CAISAGFQGTDTQYF.

This clone has a handful of counts. The rearrangement joins TRBV3-1 (or the pseudogene TRBV3-2) to TRBJ2-7, with 12 positions matching TRBD2. Per germline, CDR1 LGHDT and CDR2 YNNKEL (reference sequence). The CDR3 is 14 amino acids. Trimming removed 3 bases from V and 3 bases from J; junction bases left unmatched: 0. This CDR3 is CASSQTSGGYEQYF. CDR3 nucleotide sequence: TGTGCCAGCAGCCAGACTAGCGGGGGCTACGAGCAGTACTTC.

This chain joins TRBV7-2 and TRBJ2-4; no firm D call. Trimming took off 1 base at V and 6 bases at J, with 10 bases between the two ends. Germline lookup yields CDR1 SGHTA and CDR2 FQGNSA. The CDR3 has 14 amino acids. This CDR3 reads CASSLGHPGNIQYF. The DNA for the CDR3 is TGTGCCAGCAGCTTAGGGCATCCGGGAAACATTCAGTACTTC.

V is TRBV6-5 and J is TRBJ2-5; a possible D gene is TRBD1 (5 bases). Between the trimmed V and J ends, which lost 6 bases and 5 bases, there was a span of 10 bases. Germline V gives CDR1 MNHEY, CDR2 SVGAGI. The CDR3 has 12 residues. CDR3 amino acids: CASSRVGETQYF. CDR3 in DNA: TGTGCCAGCAGCAGGGTGGGTGAGACCCAGTACTTC.

This CDR3 reads CASSLVGGGTAFSPLHF. CDR3 bases: TGTGCCAGCAGCTTAGTTGGGGGTGGGACAGCATTTTCACCCCTCCACTTT. This rearrangement joins TRBV11-2 to TRBJ1-6; 7 bases line up with TRBD1. Losses at the gene ends were 1 base for V and 9 bases for J; bases not matched to a gene: 12. The CDR3 sequence is 17 residues long. Germline CDR1 SGHAT, CDR2 FQNNGV.

CDR3 in amino acids: CASSYFDRKNIQYF. DNA for the CDR3: TGTGCCAGCAGTTATTTCGACAGGAAAAACATTCAGTACTTC. The rearrangement links TRBV6-9 to TRBJ2-4, with a tentative D call TRBD1 (6 bases). This CDR3 has 14 residues. Looked up from germline, CDR1 is MNHGY and CDR2 is SVAAGI. With 1 base removed from V and 4 bases from J, the gap between germline ends came to 8 bases.

This chain uses TRBV5-1 with TRBJ1-1, with no clear D. Trimming removed 0 bases at V and 0 bases at J, with 9 bases between. CDR3 length: 15 amino acids. CDR1 and CDR2 from the germline V gene are SGHRS and YFSETQ. CDR3 in amino acids: CASSLDGRVNTEAFF. The CDR3 DNA reads as TGCGCCAGCAGCTTGGATGGGAGGGTGAACACTGAAGCTTTCTTT.

This chain uses TRBV10-3 with TRBJ2-7; TRBD1 agrees at 11 bases. J was trimmed by 1 base and V by 6 bases; bases with no gene match: 2. The germline V gene has CDR1 ENHRY and CDR2 SYGVKD. This CDR3 is 14 amino acids long. In DNA form, the CDR3 reads TGTGCCATCAGGGGGACAGGGGGTTCCTACGAGCAGTACTTC. This translates into CAIRGTGGSYEQYF.

The CDR3 spells CASSTAGDLSPGETQYF. Here the CDR3 DNA reads TGTGCCAGCAGCACGGCGGGGGACCTATCTCCTGGAGAGACCCAGTACTTC. J is TRBJ2-5 and V is TRBV5-6, with 7 bases aligning to TRBD2. The CDR3 has 17 residues. CDR1 is SGHDT, CDR2 YYEEEE, per germline. The V and J ends lost 4 bases and 4 bases, in that order; junction bases with no gene match: 16.

The CDR3, as DNA: TGTGCCAGCAGCTCCCTAGCCTATGAGCAGTTCTTC. Protein sequence: CASSSLAYEQFF. The chain joins TRBV7-2 to TRBJ2-1; D perhaps matches TRBD2 (5 bases). Germline values: CDR1 SGHTA, CDR2 FQGNSA. The ends were cut back, 4 bases at V and 8 bases at J, with 9 bases in the middle. This CDR3 is built from 12 residues.

Only a few counts were recorded for this clone. The V call is TRBV6-5, the J call TRBJ2-1; tentatively, D is TRBD1 (5 bases). This CDR3 is built from 13 residues. The V gene lost 4 bases and the J gene lost 8 bases, with 12 bases spanning the gap. From germline, CDR1 is MNHEY and CDR2 SVGAGI. As DNA, the CDR3 is TGTGCCAGCAGTTTCTGGACAAAGGATGAGCAGTTCTTC. It specifies CASSFWTKDEQFF.